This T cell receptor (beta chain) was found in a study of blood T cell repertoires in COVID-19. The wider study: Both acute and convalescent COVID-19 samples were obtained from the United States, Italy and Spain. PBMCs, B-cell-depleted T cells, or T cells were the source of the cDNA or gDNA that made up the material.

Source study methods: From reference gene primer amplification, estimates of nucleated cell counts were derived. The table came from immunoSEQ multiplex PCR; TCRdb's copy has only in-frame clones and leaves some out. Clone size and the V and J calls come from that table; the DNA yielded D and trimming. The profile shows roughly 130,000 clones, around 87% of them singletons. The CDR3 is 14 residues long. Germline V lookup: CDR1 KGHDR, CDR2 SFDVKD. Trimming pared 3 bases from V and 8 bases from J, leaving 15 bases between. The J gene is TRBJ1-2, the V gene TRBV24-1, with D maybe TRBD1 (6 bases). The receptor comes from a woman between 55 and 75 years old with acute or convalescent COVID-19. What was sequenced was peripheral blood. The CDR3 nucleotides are TGTGCCACCAGTGATCCTACTACAGGGCTCGGCTACACCTTC. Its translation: CATSDPTTGLGYTF.